This paragraph covers one T cell receptor (beta chain) sequence. The sample belongs to a study of T cells expressing NK-cell markers. The CDR3 runs 13 residues. Germline V CDR1 and CDR2: KGHSH, LQKENI. TCRdb derives one entry per CDR3 protein from the 5' RACE reads, leaving out DNA. The table for this sample gives some 440,000 distinct CDR3 sequences. Specimen: blood T cells: a sorted CD56 or NKG2C T cell subset, CD4+ or CD8+ T cells, or bulk PBMC T cells (not recorded which). The receptor was isolated from a woman aged 45-65 years in good health. The chain couples TRBV18 to TRBJ1-1; TCRdb picks TRBD1, but there is no DNA to check that call. CDR3 region: CASSSTQGSEAFF.